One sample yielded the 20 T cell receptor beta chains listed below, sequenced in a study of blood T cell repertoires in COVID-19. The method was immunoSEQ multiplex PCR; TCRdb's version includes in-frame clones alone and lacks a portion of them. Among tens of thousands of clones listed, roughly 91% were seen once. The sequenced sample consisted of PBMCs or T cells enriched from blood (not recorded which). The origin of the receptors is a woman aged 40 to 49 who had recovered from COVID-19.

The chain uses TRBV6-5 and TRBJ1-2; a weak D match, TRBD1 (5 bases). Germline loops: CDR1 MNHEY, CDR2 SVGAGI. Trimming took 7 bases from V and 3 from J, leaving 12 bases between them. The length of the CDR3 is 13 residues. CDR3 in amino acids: CASIRGIDYGYTF. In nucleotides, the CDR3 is TGTGCCAGCATAAGGGGCATCGACTATGGCTACACCTTC.

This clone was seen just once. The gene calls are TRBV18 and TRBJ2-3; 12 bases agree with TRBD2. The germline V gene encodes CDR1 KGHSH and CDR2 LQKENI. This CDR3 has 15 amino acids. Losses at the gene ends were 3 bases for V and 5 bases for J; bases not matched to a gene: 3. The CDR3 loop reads CASSPGLAGLDTQYF. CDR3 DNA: TGTGCCAGCTCACCCGGACTAGCGGGGTTAGATACGCAGTATTTT.

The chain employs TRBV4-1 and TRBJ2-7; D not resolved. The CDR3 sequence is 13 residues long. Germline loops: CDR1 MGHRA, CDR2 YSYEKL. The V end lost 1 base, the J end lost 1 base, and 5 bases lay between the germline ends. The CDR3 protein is CASSQVLSYEQYF. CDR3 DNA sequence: TGCGCCAGCAGCCAAGTCTTGTCCTACGAGCAGTACTTC.

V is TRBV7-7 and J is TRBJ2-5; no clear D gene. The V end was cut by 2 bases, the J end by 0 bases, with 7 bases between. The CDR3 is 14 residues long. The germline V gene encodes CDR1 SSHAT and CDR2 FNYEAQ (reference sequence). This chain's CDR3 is CASSLSGNQETQYF. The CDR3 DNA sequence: TGTGCCAGCAGCTTAAGTGGCAACCAAGAGACCCAGTACTTC.

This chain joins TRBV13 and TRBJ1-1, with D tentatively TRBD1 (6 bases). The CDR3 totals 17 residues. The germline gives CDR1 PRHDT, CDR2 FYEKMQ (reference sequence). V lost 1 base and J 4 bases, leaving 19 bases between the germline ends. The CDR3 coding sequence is TGTGCCAGCAGCTTAGCCCCTACAGGGTTCAAGAGCACTGAAGCTTTCTTT. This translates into CASSLAPTGFKSTEAFF. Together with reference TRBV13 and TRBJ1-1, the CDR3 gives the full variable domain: AAGVIQSPRHLIKEKRETATLKCYPIPRHDTVYWYQQGPGQDPQFLISFYEKMQSDKGSIPDRFSAQQFSDYHSELNMSSLELGDSALYFCASSLAPTGFKSTEAFFGQGTRLTVV.

CDR3 DNA: TGTGCCAGCAGTTTAGGCAGTGAAGCTTTCTTT. This sequence encodes CASSLGSEAFF. V and J are TRBV12-3 or TRBV12-4 and TRBJ1-1, with D unclear. The ends were cut back, 1 base at V and 7 bases at J, with 4 bases in the middle. The CDR3 loop spans 11 amino acids.

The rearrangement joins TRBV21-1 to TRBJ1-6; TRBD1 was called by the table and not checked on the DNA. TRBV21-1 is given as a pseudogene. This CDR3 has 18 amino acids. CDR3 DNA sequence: TGTGCCAGCAGCACCCCTCGGCCGCAGGGAAAACTCAATTCACCCCTCCACTTT. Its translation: CASSTPRPQGKLNSPLHF.

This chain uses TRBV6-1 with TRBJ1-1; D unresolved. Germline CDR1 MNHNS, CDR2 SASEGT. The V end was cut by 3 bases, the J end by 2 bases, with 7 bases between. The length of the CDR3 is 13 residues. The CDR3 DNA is TGTGCCAGCAGTGACGGGTTTAACACTGAAGCTTTCTTT. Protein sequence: CASSDGFNTEAFF.

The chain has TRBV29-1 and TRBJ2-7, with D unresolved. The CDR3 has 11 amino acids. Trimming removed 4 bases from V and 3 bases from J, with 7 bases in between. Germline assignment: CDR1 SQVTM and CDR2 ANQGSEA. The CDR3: CSVAQSYEQYF. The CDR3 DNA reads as TGCAGCGTTGCACAGAGCTACGAGCAGTACTTC.

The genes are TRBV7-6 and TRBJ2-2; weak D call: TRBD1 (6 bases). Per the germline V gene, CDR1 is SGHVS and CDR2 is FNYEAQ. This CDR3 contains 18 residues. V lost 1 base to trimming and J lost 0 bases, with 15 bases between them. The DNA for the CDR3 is TGTGCCAGCAGCTTAGGCCCCGCCGGGACACCGAACACCGGGGAGCTGTTTTTT. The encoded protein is CASSLGPAGTPNTGELFF.

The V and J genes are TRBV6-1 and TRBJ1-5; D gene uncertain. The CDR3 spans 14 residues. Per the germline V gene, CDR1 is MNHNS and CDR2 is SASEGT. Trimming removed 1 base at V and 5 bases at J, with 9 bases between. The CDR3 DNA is TGTGCCAGCAGTGAAGTCTACAGCTATCAGCCCCAGCATTTT. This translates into CASSEVYSYQPQHF.

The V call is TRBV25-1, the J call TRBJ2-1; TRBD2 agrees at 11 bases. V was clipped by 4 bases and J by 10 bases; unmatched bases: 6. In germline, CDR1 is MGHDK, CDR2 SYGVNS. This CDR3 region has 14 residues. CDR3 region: CASSALAGALEQFF. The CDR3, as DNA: TGTGCCAGCAGTGCACTAGCGGGGGCCCTGGAGCAGTTCTTC.

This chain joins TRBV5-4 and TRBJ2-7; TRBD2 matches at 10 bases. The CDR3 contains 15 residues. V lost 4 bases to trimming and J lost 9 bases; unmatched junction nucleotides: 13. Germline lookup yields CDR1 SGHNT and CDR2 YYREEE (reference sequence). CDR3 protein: CASSRSPSGGAWQYF. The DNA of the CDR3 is TGTGCCAGCAGCCGATCTCCGAGCGGGGGGGCTTGGCAGTACTTC. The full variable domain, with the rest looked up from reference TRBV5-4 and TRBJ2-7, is ETGVTQSPTHLIKTRGQQVTLRCSSQSGHNTVSWYQQALGQGPQFIFQYYREEENGRGNFPPRFSGLQFPNYSSELNVNALELDDSALYLCASSRSPSGGAWQYFGPGTRLTVT.

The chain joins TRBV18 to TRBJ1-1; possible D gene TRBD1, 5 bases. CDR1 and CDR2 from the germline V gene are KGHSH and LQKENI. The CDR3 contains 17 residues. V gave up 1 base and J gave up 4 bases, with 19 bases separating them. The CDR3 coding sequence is TGTGCCAGCTCACCACTTGGGGGGGTCCTTAGGACCACTGAAGCTTTCTTT. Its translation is CASSPLGGVLRTTEAFF.

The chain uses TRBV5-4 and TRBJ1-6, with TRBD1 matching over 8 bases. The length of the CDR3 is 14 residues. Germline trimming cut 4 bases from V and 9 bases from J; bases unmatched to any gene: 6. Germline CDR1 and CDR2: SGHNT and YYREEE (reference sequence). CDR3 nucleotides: TGTGCCAGCAGCATTGGACAGGGCTTTTCACCCCTCCACTTT. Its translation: CASSIGQGFSPLHF.

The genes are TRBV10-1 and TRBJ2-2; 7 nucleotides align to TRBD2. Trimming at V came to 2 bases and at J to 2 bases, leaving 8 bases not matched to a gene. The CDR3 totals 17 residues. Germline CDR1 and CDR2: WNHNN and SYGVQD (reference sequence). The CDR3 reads CASSEAGLGINTGELFF. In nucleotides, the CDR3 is TGCGCCAGCAGTGAGGCAGGACTAGGGATTAACACCGGGGAGCTGTTTTTT.

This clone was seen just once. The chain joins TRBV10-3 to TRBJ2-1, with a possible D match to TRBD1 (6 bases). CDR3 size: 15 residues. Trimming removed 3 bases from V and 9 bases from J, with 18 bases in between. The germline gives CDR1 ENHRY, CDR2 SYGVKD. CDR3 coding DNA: TGTGCCATCAGTGACGTAAGGACAGAGGGTCGTGAGCAGTTCTTC. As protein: CAISDVRTEGREQFF.

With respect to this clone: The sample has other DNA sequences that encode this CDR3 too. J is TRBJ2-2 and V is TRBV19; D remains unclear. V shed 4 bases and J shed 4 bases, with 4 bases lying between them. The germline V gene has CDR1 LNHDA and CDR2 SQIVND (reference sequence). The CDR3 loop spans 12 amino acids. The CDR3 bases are TGTGCCAGTAGTACGGGCACCGGGGAGCTGTTTTTT. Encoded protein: CASSTGTGELFF.

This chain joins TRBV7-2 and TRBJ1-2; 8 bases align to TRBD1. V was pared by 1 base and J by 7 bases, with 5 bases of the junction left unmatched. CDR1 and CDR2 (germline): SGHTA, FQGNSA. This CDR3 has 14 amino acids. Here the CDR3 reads CASSLGGQGPGYTF. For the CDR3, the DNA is TGTGCCAGCAGCTTAGGCGGACAGGGTCCTGGCTACACCTTC.

In DNA form, the CDR3 reads TGTGCCAGCAGCTTAGGGACAGAGAGACCCCACCAAGAGACCCAGTACTTC. It codes for CASSLGTERPHQETQYF. The genes are TRBV11-2 and TRBJ2-5; D might be TRBD1 (6 bases). The CDR3 is 17 residues long. Germline V gene data show CDR1 as SGHAT and CDR2 as FQNNGV. V dropped 1 base and J dropped 0 bases, with 15 bases sitting between them. Drawing the rest from reference TRBV11-2 and TRBJ2-5, the complete variable domain is EAGVAQSPRYKIIEKRQSVAFWCNPISGHATLYWYQQILGQGPKLLIQFQNNGVVDDSQLPKDRFSAERLKGVDSTLKIQPAKLEDSAVYLCASSLGTERPHQETQYFGPGTRLLVL.